Included here is one T cell receptor beta chain sequence, with context. Profiled with immunoSEQ multiplex PCR; TCRdb holds only in-frame clones, not every one. Of about 120,000 clones in the sample, more than 70% are singletons; the top ten hold around 3.4%. This record comes from a study of control samples from healthy donors and cancer patients. V was trimmed by 4 bases and J by 7 bases, leaving 11 bases between them. This CDR3 contains 14 residues. Germline lookup yields CDR1 WNHNN and CDR2 SYGVQD (reference sequence). This clonotype originated in a middle-aged man in good health. What was sequenced was blood. V and J are TRBV10-1 and TRBJ1-6; TRBD1 might be the D (5 bases). CDR3 coding DNA: TGCGCCAGCAGTGTCGCGGGGCTGAATTCACCCCTCCACTTT. Amino acids: CASSVAGLNSPLHF.